The sequence of this T cell receptor (beta chain) was determined in a study of PD-L1 blockade in urothelial cancer. Study in general: The analyses of blood took place 3 weeks (second dose) and 6 weeks after treatment start. Study outcomes and limitations: Tumor-associated blood clones were expanded more by durable-benefit patients at 3 weeks.

Time point denoted: pretreatment peripheral blood. The repertoire was sequenced with immunoSEQ multiplex PCR; TCRdb's copy has only in-frame clones and lacks some. The sample records about 87,000 clones, around 89% being singletons. CDR1 is SGHKS and CDR2 is YYEKEE in the germline V gene (reference sequence). J was trimmed by 8 bases and V by 4 bases; bases with no gene match: 5. This CDR3 spans 13 amino acids. As for this clone: The antigen remains undetermined.

The sample in question was PBMCs, obtained around atezolizumab (anti-PD-L1) treatment. This TCR was recovered from a woman of 80 years or more with urothelial cancer. The genes are TRBV5-5 and TRBJ1-2; TRBD1 agrees at 10 bases. The DNA for the CDR3 is TGTGCCAGCAGCGGGGACAGGGGAGGAGGCTACACCTTC. It is translated as CASSGDRGGGYTF.